The T cell receptor (beta chain) under discussion was sequenced for a study of blood T cell repertoires in COVID-19 (dated by TCRdb to the early 2020s). In the study overall: Collaborator samples came from the United States, Italy and Spain and covered acute and convalescent phases of COVID-19. The samples were drawn from the first 160 participants of the ongoing ImmuneRACE study and from 950 to 1,500 subjects provided by 6 global collaborators. A freely available public database, intended as a resource for researchers studying the immune response to SARS-CoV-2, is where the repertoires were released. The prospective study material was composed of cDNA or gDNA derived from T cells, B-cell-depleted T cells, or PBMCs. Deeply sampled blood TCRbeta repertoires from subjects exposed to, actively infected with, or recovered from COVID-19 were included in the dataset. HLA class I and class II types, where available, came from metadata supplied by the sample provider rather than from assay-based typing. A de-identified subject ID, COVID-19 status, age in years and sex were almost always included in the sample metadata. Broad study findings and their caveats: The amount of clinical and demographic metadata varied by source and participant and was provided uncurated.

Each collaborating institution followed its own protocols to collect whole blood in K2EDTA tubes. For TCRbeta analysis, collaborator samples were shipped as frozen whole blood, as isolated PBMCs, or as DNA extracted from either sample type. For this clone: The antigen it recognizes is unknown. The record has no base qualities; no much larger clone is one base away.

The immunoSEQ Assay, a bias-controlled multiplex PCR, was used to amplify TCRbeta CDR3 regions from genomic DNA. As for the authors' bioinformatics: Nucleated cell counts per sample were estimated from amplification of reference gene primers within the assay. To quantify the absolute abundance of each unique TCRbeta CDR3 rearrangement, sequence reads were collapsed and filtered. For each sample, productive Simpson clonality was calculated as the square root of Simpson's diversity index over productive rearrangements. TCRdb took this table from immuneACCESS and kept in-frame rearrangements with V and J called. Such tables lack part of the clones; where checked against another copy, unresolved V genes explain under half of the gap, and the rest is unexplained. V, J and clone size derive from that table, while D and trimming were established from the DNA sequence. The table for this sample lists roughly 410,000 clones; 89% of them were counted only once. Over 1% of the sample belongs to the ten largest clones.

At the junction V is shortened by 0 bases and J by 6 bases, with 14 bases in between. From the cysteine up to the phenylalanine, the CDR3 has a length of 14 residues. Only the CDR3 portion is preserved as DNA: 42 bases, with reading frame beginning at the first base. The germline V gene (reference sequence) provides CDR1 GTSNPN and CDR2 SVGIG. This receptor was obtained from a man aged 40-55 years with acute or convalescent COVID-19. The sample taken for sequencing was peripheral blood. The chain is assembled from TRBV30 and TRBJ1-2, with TRBD1 tentatively as D gene (6 bases match). Here the CDR3 is given as CAWSVLRGGHGYTF. The sequenced DNA: TGTGCCTGGAGTGTCCTGAGGGGGGGCCATGGCTACACCTTC.